The rows below give T cell receptor beta chains drawn from one sample of a study of technical replicates of blood from a handful of donors. Repertoires were generated with immunoSEQ multiplex PCR, while TCRdb's copy carries only in-frame clones and drops some. The sample has roughly 85,000 clones, over 85% seen once; the top ten hold 0.2% to 0.3%. The sequencing sample was made of T cells isolated from PBMCs. Source of these receptors: a human donor in good health. The conserved cysteine and the conserved F or W are not part of the CDR3 here.

j_call,v_call,cdr3_aa
TRBJ2-7,TRBV13,ASSSLGLGTYEQY
TRBJ2-7,TRBV4-1,ASRGQNEQY
TRBJ2-1,TRBV30,AWSVLSPEQF
TRBJ2-1,TRBV14,ASSHDSYEQF
TRBJ1-2,TRBV2,ASSDDTYGYT
TRBJ1-4,TRBV19,ASSARFSTNEKLF
TRBJ2-7,TRBV5-1,ASSLLAGPEDEQY
TRBJ2-5,TRBV29-1,SVAGRRAETQY
TRBJ2-1,TRBV5-6,ASSLGTSGYNEQF
TRBJ2-6,TRBV5-4,ASSPGRGMGANVLT
TRBJ2-7,TRBV28,ASSSPSGQGVYEQY
TRBJ2-5,TRBV5-4,ASSLFGGGRETQY
TRBJ2-1,TRBV7-6,ASSHGLEVNEQF
TRBJ2-7,TRBV7-2,ASSLPLGGQGAYEQY
TRBJ2-6,TRBV5-1,ASSLALFSGANVLT
TRBJ2-7,TRBV4-1,ASSQVHGRDYEQY
TRBJ2-7,TRBV19,ASSTPPGGYEQY
TRBJ1-5,TRBV27,ASSFLRDSNQPQH
TRBJ2-5,TRBV5-1,ASSPLKRPQETQY
TRBJ1-1,TRBV19,ASSISGIMNTEAF
TRBJ1-2,TRBV19,ASSERGTGNYGYT
TRBJ2-2,TRBV10-3,ATKDGIGELF
TRBJ2-7,TRBV29-1,SVEGQRYEQY
TRBJ1-1,TRBV7-5,VRSGQGGRVGTEAF
TRBJ2-7,TRBV7-2,ASRDGGTGGIYEQY
TRBJ2-1,TRBV5-6,ASSLKFSSYNEQF
TRBJ1-4,TRBV28,ASSFAEGEKLF
TRBJ2-7,TRBV6-1,ASSGQGSTYEQY
TRBJ2-7,TRBV5-1,ASSPTGVVGEQY
TRBJ2-7,TRBV11-2,ASSLVSSYEQY
TRBJ2-7,TRBV11-3,ASSFGQGVSYEQY
TRBJ1-1,TRBV6-5,ASSLDRRMNTEAF
TRBJ1-2,TRBV5-1,ASSDRTDYGYT
TRBJ2-7,TRBV28,ASSQYEQY
TRBJ2-2,TRBV29-1,SAEKRVTGELF
TRBJ2-7,TRBV9,ASSAGDRLITYEQY
TRBJ2-1,TRBV19,ASSSSHRGGSNNEQF
TRBJ1-1,TRBV6-5,ASSWTHSTEAF
TRBJ2-2,TRBV5-4,ASSLTPANTGELF
TRBJ2-7,TRBV5-4,ASSSGTSGRGNEQY
TRBJ1-1,TRBV27,ASSSGVEAF